Below, one T cell receptor (beta chain) is given with its context. Per the authors' pipeline: How many nucleated cells were present was estimated from reference gene primer amplification. The table came from immunoSEQ multiplex PCR; TCRdb's copy has only in-frame clones and leaves some out. V, J and clone size were drawn from that table, and D and trimming were deduced from the DNA. The table lists about 250,000 clones, roughly 85% of them singletons. These data are taken from a study of blood T cell repertoires in COVID-19. Across the study: Samples taken during acute and convalescent COVID-19 were collected in the United States, Italy and Spain. The analysed material was cDNA or gDNA that came from T cells, B-cell-depleted T cells, or PBMCs.

The source of this sequence is a man aged 18 to 35 with active or convalescent COVID-19. The sequenced sample consisted of peripheral blood.

CDR3 sequence (DNA): TGTGCCAGCAGCTTAGCGCTGGGCAGGGGTGGGGAAAAACTGTTTTTT. Its protein is CASSLALGRGGEKLFF. The V call is TRBV7-2, the J call TRBJ1-4; weak D call: TRBD1 (6 bases). The CDR3 has 16 amino acids. Germline values: CDR1 SGHTA, CDR2 FQGNSA. The germline V and J ends were trimmed by 0 bases and 8 bases, with 16 bases remaining between them.